These T cell receptor beta chains were read from a single sample in a study of blood T cell repertoires in COVID-19. Here immunoSEQ multiplex PCR was the method, and the copy in TCRdb shows in-frame clones only, minus some. This sample yields a few hundred thousand clones, of which around 86% are seen a single time; around 5.1% belongs to the top ten. Specimen: PBMCs or T cells enriched from blood (not recorded which). The receptors here all came from a woman in her forties or fifties who had recovered from COVID-19. Both conserved end residues are part of each CDR3. The order of the fields is V gene, clone size, D gene, J gene, CDR3 protein, CDR3 DNA. The D gene is left open where the match is weak. Some rows mark clone size as missing; the rest say once, few, many or name a class of expanded clone.

v_gene: TRBV4-3; abundance: -; d_gene: -; j_gene: TRBJ1-2; CDR3aa: CASSPRLRVDYGYTF; CDR3nt: TGCGCCAGCAGCCCCAGACTGAGGGTTGACTATGGCTACACCTTC
v_gene: TRBV4-1; abundance: -; d_gene: -; j_gene: TRBJ1-1; CDR3aa: CASSPIGQGILSTEAFF; CDR3nt: TGCGCCAGCAGCCCGATAGGGCAGGGGATTTTAAGCACTGAAGCTTTCTTT
v_gene: TRBV14; abundance: -; d_gene: -; j_gene: TRBJ1-1; CDR3aa: CASSLSRNTEAFF; CDR3nt: TGTGCCAGCAGCCTTAGTCGGAACACTGAAGCTTTCTTT
v_gene: TRBV7-9; abundance: -; d_gene: TRBD2; j_gene: TRBJ2-7; CDR3aa: CASSLSRGGNSYEQYF; CDR3nt: TGTGCCAGCAGCTTGTCGCGGGGGGGAAACTCCTACGAGCAGTACTTC
v_gene: TRBV7-8; abundance: -; d_gene: TRBD2; j_gene: TRBJ2-1; CDR3aa: CASSLAGTSSYNEQFF; CDR3nt: TGTGCCAGCAGCTTAGCGGGGACTAGCTCCTACAATGAGCAGTTCTTC
v_gene: TRBV10-3; abundance: -; d_gene: TRBD2; j_gene: TRBJ2-3; CDR3aa: CAIRHIGTSGGSTDTQYF; CDR3nt: TGTGCCATCAGACACATAGGGACTAGCGGGGGGTCCACAGATACGCAGTATTTT
v_gene: TRBV18; abundance: -; d_gene: -; j_gene: TRBJ1-1; CDR3aa: CASSQRTGFTEAFF; CDR3nt: TGTGCCAGCTCACAACGTACAGGGTTCACTGAAGCTTTCTTT
v_gene: TRBV14; abundance: -; d_gene: -; j_gene: TRBJ2-7; CDR3aa: CASSQVPGHPYEQYF; CDR3nt: TGTGCCAGCAGCCAAGTCCCAGGCCATCCCTACGAGCAGTACTTC
v_gene: TRBV10-3; abundance: -; d_gene: TRBD1; j_gene: TRBJ1-2; CDR3aa: CAISESRDRDGYTF; CDR3nt: TGTGCCATCAGTGAGTCCCGGGACAGGGATGGCTACACCTTC
v_gene: TRBV5-6; abundance: -; d_gene: -; j_gene: TRBJ2-7; CDR3aa: CASSLGYGGNEQYF; CDR3nt: TGTGCCAGCAGCTTGGGCTACGGGGGAAACGAGCAGTACTTC
v_gene: TRBV30; abundance: -; d_gene: TRBD1; j_gene: TRBJ1-6; CDR3aa: CACQDRVGSPLHF; CDR3nt: TGTGCCTGCCAGGACAGGGTGGGTTCACCCCTCCACTTT
v_gene: TRBV9; abundance: -; d_gene: TRBD2; j_gene: TRBJ2-2; CDR3aa: CASSAGKGLAGERTGELFF; CDR3nt: TGTGCCAGCAGCGCTGGGAAAGGACTAGCGGGAGAGAGGACCGGGGAGCTGTTTTTT
v_gene: TRBV7-9; abundance: -; d_gene: TRBD1; j_gene: TRBJ1-6; CDR3aa: CASSDDRESSYNSPLHF; CDR3nt: TGTGCCAGCAGCGACGACAGGGAGAGCTCCTATAATTCACCCCTCCACTTT
v_gene: TRBV6-5; abundance: -; d_gene: TRBD1; j_gene: TRBJ2-1; CDR3aa: CASSSRQGAGEQFF; CDR3nt: TGTGCCAGCAGTTCGAGACAGGGGGCGGGAGAGCAGTTCTTC
v_gene: TRBV11-3; abundance: -; d_gene: -; j_gene: TRBJ1-1; CDR3aa: CASSPGGTENTEAFF; CDR3nt: TGTGCCAGCAGCCCTGGGGGCACGGAGAACACTGAAGCTTTCTTT
v_gene: TRBV3-1/TRBV3-2; abundance: -; d_gene: -; j_gene: TRBJ1-2; CDR3aa: CASSQVSGVDGYTF; CDR3nt: TGTGCCAGCAGCCAAGTTTCGGGGGTAGATGGCTACACCTTC
v_gene: TRBV6-6; abundance: -; d_gene: TRBD1; j_gene: TRBJ1-1; CDR3aa: CASTVTGGNTEAFF; CDR3nt: TGTGCCAGCACCGTGACAGGGGGCAACACTGAAGCTTTCTTT
v_gene: TRBV7-8; abundance: few; d_gene: -; j_gene: TRBJ1-1; CDR3aa: CASSFGQSRGNTEAFF; CDR3nt: TGTGCCAGCAGCTTTGGACAGTCGAGGGGGAACACTGAAGCTTTCTTT
v_gene: TRBV18; abundance: -; d_gene: -; j_gene: TRBJ2-7; CDR3aa: CASSPTTNYEQYF; CDR3nt: TGTGCCAGCTCCCCGACAACAAACTACGAGCAGTACTTC
v_gene: TRBV19; abundance: -; d_gene: -; j_gene: TRBJ2-3; CDR3aa: CASSPQRSTDTQYF; CDR3nt: TGTGCCAGTAGTCCCCAGAGGAGCACAGATACGCAGTATTTT
v_gene: TRBV27; abundance: -; d_gene: TRBD1; j_gene: TRBJ1-1; CDR3aa: CASSLYGTGGAEAFF; CDR3nt: TGTGCCAGCAGTTTATACGGGACAGGGGGCGCTGAAGCTTTCTTT
v_gene: TRBV25-1; abundance: once; d_gene: TRBD1; j_gene: TRBJ1-2; CDR3aa: CASSDRTGGDYGYTF; CDR3nt: TGTGCCAGCAGTGATAGGACAGGGGGGGACTATGGCTACACCTTC
v_gene: TRBV2; abundance: -; d_gene: -; j_gene: TRBJ1-4; CDR3aa: CASSGGRGTEKLFF; CDR3nt: TGTGCCAGCAGTGGTGGTAGGGGGACTGAAAAACTGTTTTTT
v_gene: TRBV6-2/TRBV6-3; abundance: -; d_gene: -; j_gene: TRBJ2-7; CDR3aa: CASSLPGEQYF; CDR3nt: TGTGCCAGCAGTTTGCCGGGGGAGCAGTACTTC